The rows below give T cell receptor beta chains drawn from one sample of a study of molecular identifiers for immune sequencing clone quantification. MiXCR was run by TCRdb on the PCR reads, yielding one entry per CDR3 protein. The data hold some 680,000 distinct CDR3 sequences, with 25% observed a single time. The sample was naive CD8+ T cells from blood, with Jurkat cell RNA spiked in. These TCRs come from a human donor in good health. Some libraries in this study had Jurkat cell RNA spiked in. CDR3s include the opening cysteine and the closing phenylalanine or tryptophan. Fields, in order: J gene, clone size, V gene, D gene, CDR3 length, CDR3 DNA, CDR3 protein. D genes are given only for firm matches. Where a row states a size, it is once, few, many or the class of an expanded clone; other rows omit it.

>TRBJ2-2|-|TRBV19|TRBD1|16
TGTGCCAGTAGTACCAGACAGGGCGTCGGCACCGGGGAGCTGTTTTTT
CASSTRQGVGTGELFF
>TRBJ1-5|many|TRBV2|-|13
TGTGCCAGCAGTGAAGGGAAAAATCAGCCCCAGCATTTT
CASSEGKNQPQHF
>TRBJ2-5|many|TRBV2|-|15
TGTGCCAGCATCCCTCGGAGGGAAGCCCTAGAGACCCAGTACTTC
CASIPRREALETQYF
>TRBJ1-1|many|TRBV9|-|14
TGTGCCAGCAGCGCGGAGGGGTTTGTCACTGAAGCTTTCTTT
CASSAEGFVTEAFF
>TRBJ2-1|many|TRBV19|TRBD2|15
TGTGCCAGTAGTATCCAAAGTACTAGCGCCGGTGAGCAGTTCTTC
CASSIQSTSAGEQFF
>TRBJ2-3|few|TRBV12-3/TRBV12-4|-|12
TGTGCCAGCAGTTACAGGGTCGATACGCAGTATTTT
CASSYRVDTQYF
>TRBJ2-7|-|TRBV19|TRBD1|13
TGTGCCTGTTCTTCTGGCAGGGGGTACGAGCAGTACTTC
CACSSGRGYEQYF
>TRBJ2-7|-|TRBV29-1|-|14
TGCAGCGTTGAAGAGCGGCGGAACTCCTACGAGCAGTACTTC
CSVEERRNSYEQYF
>TRBJ2-2|few|TRBV6-2/TRBV6-3|TRBD1|16
TGTGCCAGCAGTTTCGGGACAGGGTTTTTCACCGGGGAGCTGTTTTTT
CASSFGTGFFTGELFF
>TRBJ2-7|once|TRBV2|-|14
TGTGCCAGCAGTTTGACAAGGGGGTCCTACGAGCAGTACTTC
CASSLTRGSYEQYF
>TRBJ2-5|-|TRBV7-6|-|17
TGTGCCAGCAGCTTAGAACCCCCGCTAGCGAGACAAGAGACCCAGTACTTC
CASSLEPPLARQETQYF
>TRBJ2-3|-|TRBV7-9|TRBD2|17
TGTGCCAGCAGCTACGACCCCCTAGCGGGGGGCACAGATACGCAGTATTTT
CASSYDPLAGGTDTQYF
>TRBJ1-4|-|TRBV5-3|-|13
TGTGCCAGCAGCTTGGAAGGGTCTAAAAAACTGTTTTTT
CASSLEGSKKLFF
>TRBJ2-7|many|TRBV27|TRBD1|16
TGTGCCAGCAGTCCCGATACAGGGGTTAGCTCCTACGAGCAGTACTTC
CASSPDTGVSSYEQYF
>TRBJ1-5|many|TRBV3-1|-|15
TGTGCCAGCAGCCAAGGCGGGGGGCCGGGTCAGCCCCAGCATTTT
CASSQGGGPGQPQHF
>TRBJ2-3|-|TRBV20-1|-|16
TGCAGTGCTCCCTCACACAGGTACACGAGCACAGATACGCAGTATTTT
CSAPSHRYTSTDTQYF
>TRBJ1-1|few|TRBV3-1|-|14
TGTGCCAGCAGCCAATGGGACATGAACACTGAAGCCTTCTTT
CASSQWDMNTEAFF
>TRBJ2-1|few|TRBV6-6|-|16
TGTGCCAGCAGTCCAATACCTAGACCCGGTTACAATGAGCAGTTCTTC
CASSPIPRPGYNEQFF
>TRBJ2-1|-|TRBV6-5|-|15
TGTGCCAGCAGTTACTCGGTAGCGCTCGCAACGGAGCAGTTCTTC
CASSYSVALATEQFF
>TRBJ1-1|many|TRBV5-4|-|14
TGTGCCAGCAGCTGGCCTGATACGGCCACTGAAGCTTTCTTT
CASSWPDTATEAFF
>TRBJ2-2|-|TRBV4-3|-|14
TGCGCCAGCGGCCAAGATTGGGGGACCGGGGAGCTGTTTTTT
CASGQDWGTGELFF
>TRBJ2-1|many|TRBV11-2|-|13
TGTGCCAGCAGTACTACGGGGACGATTGAGCAGTTCTTC
CASSTTGTIEQFF
>TRBJ2-2|-|TRBV19|-|15
TGTGCCAGTCAAGATGGGCGGGGGAACACCGGGGAGCTGTTTTTT
CASQDGRGNTGELFF
>TRBJ1-4|-|TRBV11-2|-|14
TGTGCCAGCAGCTATACCCAGGGCGATGAAAAACTGTTTTTT
CASSYTQGDEKLFF
>TRBJ2-6|few|TRBV30|-|15
TGTGCCTGGAGTTTTATGTCTTCTGGGGCCAACGTCCTGACTTTC
CAWSFMSSGANVLTF
>TRBJ2-7|-|TRBV2|-|11
TGTGCCAGCGGGGACACGAGCGAGCAGTACTTC
CASGDTSEQYF
>TRBJ2-7|few|TRBV20-1|-|14
TGCAGTGCTAGGGTTCCGGGGGCGCTTTACGAGCAGTGCTTC
CSARVPGALYEQCF
>TRBJ2-1|-|TRBV12-3/TRBV12-4|TRBD2|14
TGTGCCAGCAGCAGAGGGACTAGCTACAATGAGCAGTTCTTC
CASSRGTSYNEQFF
>TRBJ2-3|-|TRBV5-3|-|13
TGTGCCAGCAGCCAGACTTGGGGAGATACGCAGTATTTT
CASSQTWGDTQYF
>TRBJ1-5|many|TRBV4-3|-|16
TGCGCCAGCAGCCAAGATTTATCCAGGGGCAATCAGCCCCAGCATTTT
CASSQDLSRGNQPQHF
>TRBJ2-7|many|TRBV7-9|-|15
TGTGCCAGCAGCTTAGGAGCAGGGGTCACCTACGAGCAGTACTTC
CASSLGAGVTYEQYF
>TRBJ2-2|many|TRBV6-5|-|17
TGTGCCAGCAGTTACGGGTTGGGGACGGCGAACACCGGGGAGCTGTTTTTT
CASSYGLGTANTGELFF
>TRBJ2-6|many|TRBV29-1|-|17
TGCAGCGTTGTGCAGTACATACCGGCGTCTGGGGCCAACGTCCTGACTTTC
CSVVQYIPASGANVLTF
>TRBJ2-3|few|TRBV18|TRBD2|15
TGTGCCAGCTCACCCTCTAGCGGCATCACAGATACGCAGTATTTT
CASSPSSGITDTQYF
>TRBJ1-6|few|TRBV25-1|-|18
TGTGCCAGCAGTGAATGGAGAGGTACGAGCTCCTATAATTCACCCCTCCACTTT
CASSEWRGTSSYNSPLHF
>TRBJ2-5|-|TRBV19|-|15
TGTGCCAGTAGTATGGGTAGCAGGGGTGGAGAGACCCAGTACTTC
CASSMGSRGGETQYF
>TRBJ2-5|-|TRBV11-2|TRBD2|17
TGTGCCAGCAGCTTACCCCGCTGGACTAGCGGGAGCGAGACCCAGAACTTC
CASSLPRWTSGSETQNF
>TRBJ2-7|many|TRBV7-6|TRBD1|16
TGTGCCAGCAGCCCGCACCCGGGACAGAATGCCTACGAGCAGTACTTC
CASSPHPGQNAYEQYF